This T cell receptor (beta chain) was documented in a study of regulatory T cells in long-lasting Graves disease. About the study: Treatment with antithyroid drugs for over 5 years, together with positive TSH receptor antibodies, meant persistent Graves' disease.

Assembly of TCR beta libraries relied on iRepertoire HTBI primers together with Arm-PCR of CDR3 regions. One entry per CDR3 protein results from TCRdb running MiXCR on the multiplex PCR reads. The sample holds a few hundred thousand distinct CDR3 sequences, 20% to 25% seen once. A word on this clonotype: Its antigen is currently unknown.

The time point here: persistent/refractory GD, antithyroid drugs over 5 years with positive TRAb. The TCR library was made from RNA extracted from PBMCs. The CDR3 is 14 residues long. Germline V gives CDR1 DFQATT, CDR2 SNEGSKA (reference sequence). V was shortened by 5 bases and J by 0 bases, with 10 bases between the two germline ends. Whole-study results and caveats: Among samples with persistent disease, TRBV28, TRBJ1-2 and TRBJ2-5 were favored. New patients shared over 900 public clonotypes, and persistent patients shared more, with a few thousand.

The rearrangement uses TRBV20-1 and TRBJ2-2; no clear D gene. The sample was peripheral blood mononuclear cells (PBMCs), taken when the disease was refractory, from a patient treated with antithyroid drugs. This sequence was found in a female donor with Graves disease. CDR3 loop: CSASIPANTGELFF. The CDR3, as DNA: TGCAGTGCTTCAATCCCCGCGAACACCGGGGAGCTGTTTTTT.